The rows below give T cell receptor beta chains drawn from one sample of a study of T cell responses to AZD1222 COVID-19 vaccine. Generated by immunoSEQ multiplex PCR, the TCRdb table keeps only in-frame clones and is missing some. The top ten hold 24% of the sample, which has about 78,000 clones, about 85% seen once. The material was peripheral blood, obtained on day 0 of AZD1222 vaccination. The receptors were gathered from an adult in good health. The conserved cysteine and the conserved F or W are not part of the CDR3 here.

V gene,J gene,CDR3 protein
TRBV5-1,TRBJ1-2,ASSLVATGLSGYT
TRBV9,TRBJ2-5,ASSVATGETQY
TRBV7-2,TRBJ1-5,ASSGQGVGNQPQH
TRBV3-1/TRBV3-2,TRBJ1-4,ASSQRQLNNEKLF
TRBV11-2,TRBJ2-2,ASSFDYITGELF
TRBV29-1,TRBJ2-3,SVEARGLFTDTQY
TRBV11-3,TRBJ2-7,ASSGIYEQY
TRBV7-9,TRBJ2-3,ASGPGSSTDTQY
TRBV4-3,TRBJ2-3,ASSQEVGLAGPQPSTDTQY
TRBV6-5,TRBJ1-1,ASSPPGGGTEAF
TRBV18,TRBJ1-1,ASSPGGNTEAF
TRBV3-1/TRBV3-2,TRBJ2-5,ASSQDPGEVETQY
TRBV2,TRBJ2-1,ASSELAAGGYNEQF
TRBV19,TRBJ2-7,ASSKGTGVDEQY
TRBV6-2/TRBV6-3,TRBJ2-6,ASSFVGGELSGANVLT
TRBV18,TRBJ1-5,ASSPWTIGSNQPQH
TRBV13,TRBJ2-3,ASSLGLAGVGDTQY
TRBV6-2/TRBV6-3,TRBJ2-7,ASSPRFGIYEQY
TRBV7-8,TRBJ2-1,ASSEITTGLGNEQF
TRBV5-6,TRBJ1-1,ASSELSGGTEAF
TRBV2,TRBJ2-3,ASSSQTSGRTDTQY
TRBV7-9,TRBJ2-7,ASSPGTDAFHEQY
TRBV12-3/TRBV12-4,TRBJ2-3,ASSAEWWDTQY
TRBV2,TRBJ1-2,ASSEPRQGYGYT
TRBV29-1,TRBJ1-5,SVEGTEGPQH
TRBV18,TRBJ1-2,ASSLDDRATYGYT
TRBV19,TRBJ1-2,ATDFNRVPFA
TRBV11-3,TRBJ2-4,ASSLTGPKNIQY
TRBV6-5,TRBJ1-4,ASSKGQSNEKLF
TRBV5-4,TRBJ1-1,ASSLGQFNTEAF
TRBV16,TRBJ1-4,ASSQSDYGKLF
TRBV28,TRBJ2-4,ASSPPGTRNIQY